Listed below are T cell receptor beta chains from one sample, sequenced in a study of radiotherapy plus CTLA-4 blockade in lung cancer. Libraries were prepared by immunoSEQ multiplex PCR; TCRdb keeps only in-frame clonotypes and omits some of them. The sample has 40,000 or so clones, over 65% seen once. Sequencing used peripheral blood, obtained from a patient treated with radiotherapy plus ipilimumab. The source is a human donor with non-small cell lung cancer who had stable disease on radiotherapy plus ipilimumab. Each CDR3 is given with its conserved first and last residue. The D gene is left open where the match is weak. Clone size is given for some rows only: seen once, a few or many times, or a class if the clone is expanded.

-	TRBJ1-5	TRBV27	few	TGTGCCAGCTCAGTCAGGGGAGCAGGCCATCAGCCCCAGCATTTT	CASSVRGAGHQPQHF
TRBD2	TRBJ2-5	TRBV14	few	TGTGCCAGCAGCCAAGGACTTCTTAGCGGGGGGGCCGCAGAGACCCAGTACTTC	CASSQGLLSGGAAETQYF
-	TRBJ1-4	TRBV13	-	TGTGCCAGCAGCTCGAGCGGGGTAACTAATGAAAAACTGTTTTTT	CASSSSGVTNEKLFF
-	TRBJ2-7	TRBV19	-	TGTGCCAGTAGTATGGGGCTGTCTGACGAGCAGTACTTC	CASSMGLSDEQYF
-	TRBJ2-5	TRBV5-1	-	TGCGCCAGCAGCCTACGAGGGAGCGGGCCGCAAGAGACCCAGTACTTC	CASSLRGSGPQETQYF
TRBD2	TRBJ2-7	TRBV27	-	TGTGCCAGCAGTTCCTCCCTCGGGGGGAGGGTGTACGAGCAGTACTTC	CASSSSLGGRVYEQYF
TRBD1	TRBJ2-3	TRBV5-1	-	TGCGCCAGCAGCTTCCGGACAGGGCGCACAGATACGCAGTATTTT	CASSFRTGRTDTQYF
-	TRBJ1-2	TRBV1	-	TGCACCAGCAGACCACAGGGGGATGGCTACACCTTC	CTSRPQGDGYTF
-	TRBJ2-5	TRBV18	-	TGTGCCAGCTCACCATTAGGGACCCAGTACTTC	CASSPLGTQYF
-	TRBJ2-1	TRBV11-3	-	TGTGCCAGCAGCTCGGACTCAGGGACCTACAATGAGCAGTTCTTC	CASSSDSGTYNEQFF
TRBD1	TRBJ2-3	TRBV5-1	once	TGCGCCAGCGGGACAGGGAGCACAGATACGCAGTATTTT	CASGTGSTDTQYF
-	TRBJ2-7	TRBV5-1	-	TGCGCCAGCAGGGGGATGTTCGTCGGGACGGGACCCTACGAGCAGTACTTC	CASRGMFVGTGPYEQYF
TRBD2	TRBJ2-7	TRBV7-6	-	TGTGCCAGCAGCTCCGACAGGAGCGGGGGGTACGAGCAGTACTTC	CASSSDRSGGYEQYF
-	TRBJ2-5	TRBV5-6	few	TGTGCCAGCAGCGCCAAAAGGACTAGAGGGGGGGAGACCCAGTACTTC	CASSAKRTRGGETQYF
-	TRBJ1-2	TRBV15	-	TGTGCCACCAGCAGAGACCGGAGTTCATCCTATGGCTACACCTTC	CATSRDRSSSYGYTF
-	TRBJ2-2	TRBV4-3	-	TGCGCCAGCAGCCAAGATTACTGGACTCCGAACACCGGGGAGCTGTTTTTT	CASSQDYWTPNTGELFF
TRBD1	TRBJ2-5	TRBV2	-	TGTGCCAGCAGAGCGGACAGGTTCCAAGAGACCCAGTACTTC	CASRADRFQETQYF
-	TRBJ1-4	TRBV6-5	-	TGTGCCAGCAGGGAGGACGGGGGCGGGAAAGAAAAACTGTTTTTT	CASREDGGGKEKLFF